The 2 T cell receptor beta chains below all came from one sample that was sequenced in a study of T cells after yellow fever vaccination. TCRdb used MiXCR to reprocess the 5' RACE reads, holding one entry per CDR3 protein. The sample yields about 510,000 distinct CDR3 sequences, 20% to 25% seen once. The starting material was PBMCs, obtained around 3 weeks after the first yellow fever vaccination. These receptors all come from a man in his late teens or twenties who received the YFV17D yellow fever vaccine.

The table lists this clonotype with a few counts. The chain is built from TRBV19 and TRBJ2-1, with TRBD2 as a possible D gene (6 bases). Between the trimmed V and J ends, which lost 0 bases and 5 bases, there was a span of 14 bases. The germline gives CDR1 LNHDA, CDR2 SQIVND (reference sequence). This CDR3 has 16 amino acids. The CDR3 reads CASSIDRGKGNNEQFF. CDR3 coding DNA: TGTGCCAGTAGTATAGATCGGGGGAAGGGAAACAATGAGCAGTTCTTC.

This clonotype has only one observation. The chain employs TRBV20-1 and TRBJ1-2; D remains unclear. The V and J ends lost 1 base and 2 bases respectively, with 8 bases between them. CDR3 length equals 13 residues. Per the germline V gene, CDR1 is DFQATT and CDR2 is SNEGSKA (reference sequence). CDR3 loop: CSARGEGNYGYTF. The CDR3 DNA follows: TGCAGTGCTAGAGGGGAAGGCAACTATGGCTACACCTTC.